The 15 T cell receptor beta chains presented below share a single source sample, sequenced in a study of T-cell reconstitution after alpha-beta-depleted transplantation in children. Using unique molecular identifiers, the investigators prepared the TCRbeta library. In TCRdb, the PCR reads were re-called with MiXCR into one record per CDR3 protein. The table has about 580,000 distinct CDR3 sequences, 23% seen once. This specimen was PBMCs, mostly from graft donor cells, taken 360 days after TCRalphabeta/CD19-depleted stem cell transplant. These TCRs come from a boy younger than two who had a stem cell transplant for acute myeloid leukemia, so the T cells may come from the graft donor.

Only a few counts were recorded for this clonotype. The J gene is TRBJ2-2, the V gene TRBV27; D might be TRBD2 (5 bases). The length of the CDR3 is 15 residues. V was cut by 4 bases and J by 4 bases, with 13 bases left in between. From germline, CDR1 is MNHEY and CDR2 SMNVEV (reference sequence). The CDR3 DNA sequence: TGTGCCAGCAGTTCAGCGGATCTGATCACCGGGGAGCTGTTTTTT. It is translated as CASSSADLITGELFF.

The rearrangement links TRBV28 to TRBJ2-7; no clear D. CDR1 MDHEN and CDR2 SYDVKM come from the germline V gene. This CDR3 contains 13 residues. The V and J ends lost 2 bases and 2 bases respectively, with 7 bases between them. In DNA, the CDR3 is TGTGCCAGCAGTTTAACAGCCGCCTACGAGCAGTACGTC. Encoded protein: CASSLTAAYEQYV.

This sequence joins TRBV4-3 and TRBJ1-2; D unclear. V was pared by 3 bases and J by 2 bases, with 7 bases between. Germline CDR1 LGHNA, CDR2 YSLEER. The CDR3 length is 13 residues. CDR3 residues: CASSHNSNYGYTF. Written as DNA, the CDR3 is TGCGCCAGCAGCCATAATTCGAACTATGGCTACACCTTC.

This clonotype was counted ten times or more. The chain combines TRBV29-1 with TRBJ2-1; D gene ambiguous. The CDR3 extends over 12 amino acids. Germline loops: CDR1 SQVTM, CDR2 ANQGSEA. Deletions cut 4 bases from V and 7 bases from J, with 11 bases between. CDR3: CSVADAGNEQFF. CDR3 nucleotides: TGCAGCGTTGCAGATGCTGGAAATGAGCAGTTCTTC.

The CDR3 nucleotides read TGTGCCTCATCGAGGTCGGCAGGGATCTACGAGCAGTACTTC. This sequence encodes CASSRSAGIYEQYF. The V call is TRBV7-2, the J call TRBJ2-7; possibly TRBD1 for D (5 bases). V lost 11 bases and J lost 3, with 20 bases in between. This CDR3 has 14 amino acids. The germline V gene encodes CDR1 SGHTA and CDR2 FQGNSA.

The chain is built from TRBV4-3 and TRBJ2-7; 9 positions match TRBD1. The CDR3 covers 18 residues. Germline trimming cut 1 base from V and 0 bases from J; bases unmatched to any gene: 10. In germline, CDR1 is LGHNA, CDR2 YSLEER. CDR3 sequence reads: CASSQAHRGQPSSYEQYF. As DNA, the CDR3 is TGCGCCAGCAGCCAAGCACACAGGGGGCAGCCTAGCTCCTACGAGCAGTACTTC.

The J gene is TRBJ2-5, the V gene TRBV15; D is perhaps TRBD2 (5 bases). Trimming took off 1 base at V and 7 bases at J, with 13 bases between the two ends. The CDR3 has 14 amino acids. Germline V gene sequence: CDR1 LNHNV, CDR2 YYDKDF (reference sequence). CDR3 in DNA: TGTGCCACCAGCAGAGCTGAGGGAAAGAGGACCCAGTACTTC. Amino acids: CATSRAEGKRTQYF.

This clonotype was recorded a few times. This sequence joins TRBV6-1 and TRBJ2-3; TRBD1 matches 9 bases. The CDR3 sequence is 16 residues long. With 8 bases clipped from V and 7 bases from J, the junction kept 16 bases outside the gene matches. The germline V gene has CDR1 MNHNS and CDR2 SASEGT. CDR3 sequence: CASHSKTQGARNTQYF. CDR3 bases: TGTGCCAGCCATTCGAAAACACAGGGGGCGCGTAATACGCAGTATTTT.

This clonotype was seen many times. The chain combines TRBV4-1 with TRBJ2-1, with no clear D. The CDR3 length is 18 residues. Germline CDR1 MGHRA, CDR2 YSYEKL. Trimming left V 4 bases short and J 0 bases short, with 19 bases between. CDR3 residues: CASSPTVRRSNSYNEQFF. The CDR3 nucleotides are TGCGCCAGCAGCCCCACGGTACGAAGATCGAACTCCTACAATGAGCAGTTCTTC.

The gene calls are TRBV5-1 and TRBJ2-5; no firm D call. Germline V gives CDR1 SGHRS, CDR2 YFSETQ. The CDR3 contains 13 residues. V was clipped by 2 bases and J by 4 bases, with 9 bases between them. The CDR3 nucleotides read TGCGCCAGCAGCTTTTGGTTACCAGAGACCCAGTACTTC. Encoded protein: CASSFWLPETQYF.

This chain uses TRBV5-6 with TRBJ2-3, with a possible D match to TRBD2 (6 bases). Per germline, CDR1 SGHDT and CDR2 YYEEEE. The CDR3 spans 17 residues. Trimming took off 0 bases at V and 0 bases at J, with 14 bases between the two ends. This CDR3 is CASSLAGVVSSTDTQYF. DNA of the CDR3: TGTGCCAGCAGCTTGGCGGGGGTCGTATCTAGCACAGATACGCAGTATTTT.

This clonotype appeared once. A read error may account for a junction end that differs from germline. The J gene is TRBJ1-1, the V gene TRBV7-9; TRBD1 agrees at 9 bases. CDR1 and CDR2 from the germline V gene are SEHNR and FQNEAQ (reference sequence). The CDR3 totals 16 residues. The CDR3 sequence is CASSPPGTGRNPEAFF. The CDR3 DNA follows: TGTGCCAGCAGCCCCCCGGGGACAGGGAGGAACCCTGAAGCTTTCTTT.

The chain is built from TRBV19 and TRBJ2-7, with a weak D call TRBD2 (6 bases). V lost 3 bases to trimming and J lost 3 bases, with 18 bases between them. Germline assignment: CDR1 LNHDA and CDR2 SQIVND (reference sequence). This CDR3 comprises 16 residues. CDR3 in DNA: TGTGCCAGTAGTATGGCCGCGGGGACCCCTCACTACGAGCAGTACTTC. The encoded protein is CASSMAAGTPHYEQYF. Drawing the rest from reference TRBV19 and TRBJ2-7, the complete variable domain is DGGITQSPKYLFRKEGQNVTLSCEQNLNHDAMYWYRQDPGQGLRLIYYSQIVNDFQKGDIAEGYSVSREKKESFPLTVTSAQKNPTAFYLCASSMAAGTPHYEQYFGPGTRLTVT.

The rearrangement uses TRBV6-5 and TRBJ2-7; D is undetermined. Trimming took off 2 bases at V and 3 bases at J, with 11 bases between the two ends. This CDR3 comprises 14 residues. CDR1 MNHEY and CDR2 SVGAGI come from the germline V gene. Here the CDR3 reads CASSYSKTGYEQYV. CDR3 sequence (DNA): TGTGCCAGCAGTTACAGCAAGACCGGCTACGAGCAGTACGTC.

V and J are TRBV7-2 and TRBJ2-3; D gene ambiguous. The CDR3 contains 16 residues. V gave up 1 base and J gave up 1 base, with 12 bases separating them. Germline-derived CDR1 and CDR2 are SGHTA and FQGNSA. The chain's CDR3 is CASSLVSLPRTDTQYF. The CDR3 DNA follows: TGTGCCAGCAGCTTAGTCAGCCTCCCTCGCACAGATACGCAGTATTTT.